This TCR beta chain was documented in a study of Ad26.COV2.S vaccination and SARS-CoV-2 variants. General study findings and limits: CD8+ and CD4+ T cells specific for spike reportedly responded with substantial breadth after vaccination. The study found higher spike-specific TCR breadth in vaccine than placebo recipients.

The germline CDR1 and CDR2 sequences are MGHDK and SYGVNS. This CDR3 has 13 amino acids. Trimming shortened V by 6 bases and J by 3 bases, and 8 bases separated the two germline ends. Profiled with immunoSEQ multiplex PCR; TCRdb holds only in-frame clones, not every one. Of 350,000 to 400,000 clones in the sample, approximately 86% are singletons; the top ten hold 3.5%. The treatment denotes: around 19 received Ad26.COV2.S at low or high dose, single or two shots; about 5 received placebo; per-sample allocation not given. Sampling was performed 63 days after the first vaccine or placebo injection. On this clone: No antigen is known for it.

The sequence was collected from a person between 18 and 65 years old who received the Ad26.COV2.S COVID-19 vaccine or a placebo. The chain is built from TRBV25-1 and TRBJ1-4; D may be TRBD1 (5 bases). Sequencing was performed on peripheral blood, taken in a trial of Ad26.COV2.S vaccine versus placebo. CDR3 DNA sequence: TGTGCCAGCAGGGGGGGGTCTAATGAAAAACTGTTTTTT. It codes for CASRGGSNEKLFF.